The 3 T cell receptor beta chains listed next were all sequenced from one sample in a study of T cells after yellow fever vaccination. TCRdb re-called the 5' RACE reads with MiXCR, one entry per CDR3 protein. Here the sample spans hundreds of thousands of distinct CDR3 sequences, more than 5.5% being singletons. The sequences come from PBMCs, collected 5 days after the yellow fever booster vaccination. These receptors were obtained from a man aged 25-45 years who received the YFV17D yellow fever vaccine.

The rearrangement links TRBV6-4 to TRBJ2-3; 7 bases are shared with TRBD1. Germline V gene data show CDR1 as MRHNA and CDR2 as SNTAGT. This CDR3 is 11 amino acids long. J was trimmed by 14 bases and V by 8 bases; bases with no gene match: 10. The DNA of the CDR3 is TGTGCCAGCCTCAACAGGGGCGGCGGGTATTTT. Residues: CASLNRGGGYF.

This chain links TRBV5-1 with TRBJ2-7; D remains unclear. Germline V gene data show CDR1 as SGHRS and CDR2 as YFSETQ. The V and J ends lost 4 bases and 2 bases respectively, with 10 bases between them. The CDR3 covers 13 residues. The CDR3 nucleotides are TGCGCCAGCAGCCCCGAAGAACCCTACGAGCAGTACTTC. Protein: CASSPEEPYEQYF.

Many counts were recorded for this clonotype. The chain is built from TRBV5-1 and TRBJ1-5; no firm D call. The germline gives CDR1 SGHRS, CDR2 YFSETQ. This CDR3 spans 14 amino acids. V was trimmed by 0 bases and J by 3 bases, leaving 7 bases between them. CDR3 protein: CASSLAPDNQPQHF. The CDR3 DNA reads TGCGCCAGCAGCTTGGCTCCAGACAATCAGCCCCAGCATTTT.